The TCR beta chain under discussion was sequenced for a study of blood T cell repertoires in COVID-19. TCRdb's table, derived via immunoSEQ multiplex PCR, lists solely in-frame clones and lacks some. The sample holds under 250,000 clones, around 81% seen once. The CDR3 runs to 17 residues. Germline V gives CDR1 LGHDT, CDR2 YNNKEL (reference sequence). Trimming took 0 bases from V and 0 from J, leaving 12 bases between them. Material: peripheral blood. The rearrangement joins TRBV3-1 (or the pseudogene TRBV3-2) to TRBJ2-4; possible D gene TRBD2, 6 bases. This clonotype originated in a human donor in a cohort sampled during active COVID-19. CDR3 sequence (DNA): TGTGCCAGCAGCCAAGAACGGATGCGGGAAGCCAAAAACATTCAGTACTTC. This codes for CASSQERMREAKNIQYF.